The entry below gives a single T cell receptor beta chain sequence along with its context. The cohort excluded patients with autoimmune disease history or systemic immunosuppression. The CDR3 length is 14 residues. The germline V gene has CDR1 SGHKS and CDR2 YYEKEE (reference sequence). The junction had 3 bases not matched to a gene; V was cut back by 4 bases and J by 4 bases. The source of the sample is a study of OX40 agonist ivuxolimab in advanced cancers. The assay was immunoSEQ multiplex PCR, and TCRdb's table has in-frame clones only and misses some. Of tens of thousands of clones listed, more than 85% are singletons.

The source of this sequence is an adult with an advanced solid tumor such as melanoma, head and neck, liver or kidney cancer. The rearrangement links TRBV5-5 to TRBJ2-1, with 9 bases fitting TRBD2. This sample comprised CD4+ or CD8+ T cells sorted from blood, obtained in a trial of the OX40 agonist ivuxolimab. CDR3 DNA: TGTGCCAGCAGCGGGACTAGCAGATACAATGAGCAGTTCTTC. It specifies CASSGTSRYNEQFF.